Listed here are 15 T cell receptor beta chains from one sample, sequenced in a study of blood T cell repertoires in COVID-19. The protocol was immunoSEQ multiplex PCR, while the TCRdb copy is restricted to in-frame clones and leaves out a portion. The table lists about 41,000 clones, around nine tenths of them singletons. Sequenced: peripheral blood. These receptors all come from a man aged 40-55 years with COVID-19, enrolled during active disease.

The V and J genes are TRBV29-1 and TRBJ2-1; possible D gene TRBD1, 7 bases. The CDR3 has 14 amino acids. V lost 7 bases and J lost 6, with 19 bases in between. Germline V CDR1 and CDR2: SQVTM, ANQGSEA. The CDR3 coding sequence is TGCAGCGGAGCCCCGGGACAGCGGGCCAATGAGCAGTTCTTC. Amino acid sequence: CSGAPGQRANEQFF.

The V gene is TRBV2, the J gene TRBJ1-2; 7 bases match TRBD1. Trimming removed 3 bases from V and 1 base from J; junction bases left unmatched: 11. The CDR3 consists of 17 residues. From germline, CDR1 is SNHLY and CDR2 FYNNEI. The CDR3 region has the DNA TGTGCCAGCAGTGATGGTCAGGGACAGAGGGGTAACTATGGCTACACCTTC. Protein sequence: CASSDGQGQRGNYGYTF.

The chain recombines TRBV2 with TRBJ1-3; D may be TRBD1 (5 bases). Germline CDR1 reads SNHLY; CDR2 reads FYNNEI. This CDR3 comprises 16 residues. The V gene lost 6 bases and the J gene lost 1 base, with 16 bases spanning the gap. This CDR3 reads CASSVRDSSSGNTIYF. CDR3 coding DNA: TGTGCCAGCAGCGTACGTGACAGCTCTTCTGGAAACACCATATATTTT.

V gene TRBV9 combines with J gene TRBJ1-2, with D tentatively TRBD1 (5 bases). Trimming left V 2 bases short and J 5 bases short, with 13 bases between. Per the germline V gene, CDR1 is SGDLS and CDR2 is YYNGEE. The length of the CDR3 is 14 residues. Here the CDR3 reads CASSVREAGYGYTF. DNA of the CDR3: TGTGCCAGCAGCGTTAGGGAAGCAGGGTATGGCTACACCTTC.

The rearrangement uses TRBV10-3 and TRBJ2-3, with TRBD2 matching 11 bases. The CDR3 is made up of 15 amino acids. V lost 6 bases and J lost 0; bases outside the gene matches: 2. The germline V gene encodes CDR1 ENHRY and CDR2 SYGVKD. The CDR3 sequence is CAIRTSGASTDTQYF. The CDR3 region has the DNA TGTGCCATCAGGACTAGCGGGGCTAGCACAGATACGCAGTATTTT.

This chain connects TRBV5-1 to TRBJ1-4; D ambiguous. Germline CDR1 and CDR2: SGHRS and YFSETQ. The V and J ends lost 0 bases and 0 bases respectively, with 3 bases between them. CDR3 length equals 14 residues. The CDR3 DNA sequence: TGCGCCAGCAGCTTGGCGGCAACTAATGAAAAACTGTTTTTT. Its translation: CASSLAATNEKLFF.

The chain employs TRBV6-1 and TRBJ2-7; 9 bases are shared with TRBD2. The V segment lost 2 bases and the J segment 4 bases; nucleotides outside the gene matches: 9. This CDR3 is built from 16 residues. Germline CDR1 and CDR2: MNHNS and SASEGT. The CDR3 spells CASSELRAGGPYEQYF. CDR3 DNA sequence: TGTGCCAGCAGTGAACTCAGAGCGGGAGGACCTTACGAGCAGTACTTC.

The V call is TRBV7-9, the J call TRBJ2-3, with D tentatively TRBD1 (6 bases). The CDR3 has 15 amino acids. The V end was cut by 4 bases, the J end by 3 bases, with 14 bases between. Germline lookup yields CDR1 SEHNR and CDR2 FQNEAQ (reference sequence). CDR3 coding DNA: TGTGCCAGCAGCTCCCCTCTAGGGGGTACAGATACGCAGTATTTT. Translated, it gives CASSSPLGGTDTQYF.

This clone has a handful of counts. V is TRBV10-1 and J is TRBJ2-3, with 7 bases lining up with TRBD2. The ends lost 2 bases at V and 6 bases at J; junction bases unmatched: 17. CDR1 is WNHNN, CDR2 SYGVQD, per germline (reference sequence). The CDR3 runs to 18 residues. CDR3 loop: CASSEGQGERGERDTQYF. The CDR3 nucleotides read TGCGCCAGCAGTGAGGGGCAGGGAGAGCGGGGAGAGAGGGATACGCAGTATTTT.

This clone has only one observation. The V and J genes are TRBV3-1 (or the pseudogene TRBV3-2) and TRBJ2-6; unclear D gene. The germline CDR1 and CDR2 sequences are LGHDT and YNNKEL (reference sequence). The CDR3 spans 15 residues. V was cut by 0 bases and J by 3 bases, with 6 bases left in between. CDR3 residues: CASSQDPNGANVLTF. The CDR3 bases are TGTGCCAGCAGCCAAGACCCAAATGGGGCCAACGTCCTGACTTTC.

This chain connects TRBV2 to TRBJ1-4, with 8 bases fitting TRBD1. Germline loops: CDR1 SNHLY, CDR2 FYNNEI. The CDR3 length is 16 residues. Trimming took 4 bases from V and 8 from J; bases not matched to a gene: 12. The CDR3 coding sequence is TGTGCCAGCAGTGCACCCACAGGGGGAAGGGACGAAAAACTGTTTTTT. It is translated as CASSAPTGGRDEKLFF.

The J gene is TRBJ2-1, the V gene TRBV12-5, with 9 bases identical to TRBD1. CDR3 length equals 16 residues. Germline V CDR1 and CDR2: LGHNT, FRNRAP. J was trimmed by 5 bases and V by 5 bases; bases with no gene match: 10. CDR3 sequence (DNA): TGTGCTAGTGGTCCTGCCGGGACAGGGTTTAACAATGAGCAGTTCTTC. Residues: CASGPAGTGFNNEQFF.

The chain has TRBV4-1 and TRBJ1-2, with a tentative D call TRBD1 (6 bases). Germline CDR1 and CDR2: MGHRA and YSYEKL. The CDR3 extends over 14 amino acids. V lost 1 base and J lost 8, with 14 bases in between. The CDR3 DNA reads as TGCGCCAGCAGCCAAGTGGCAGGGGAAGGCGGCTACACCTTC. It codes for CASSQVAGEGGYTF.

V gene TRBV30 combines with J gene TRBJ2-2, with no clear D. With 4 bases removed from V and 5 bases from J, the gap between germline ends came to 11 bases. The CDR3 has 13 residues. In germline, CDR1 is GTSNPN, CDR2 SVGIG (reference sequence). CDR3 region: CAWTRLGTGELFF. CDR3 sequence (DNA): TGTGCCTGGACCCGACTCGGAACCGGGGAGCTGTTTTTT.

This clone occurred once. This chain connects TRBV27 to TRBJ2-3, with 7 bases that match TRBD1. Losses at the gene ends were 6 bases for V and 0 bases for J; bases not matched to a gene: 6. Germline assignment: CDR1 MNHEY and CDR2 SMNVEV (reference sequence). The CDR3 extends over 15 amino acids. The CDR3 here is CASSPTGLSTDTQYF. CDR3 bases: TGTGCCAGCAGCCCGACAGGGTTGAGCACAGATACGCAGTATTTT.